Included here is one T cell receptor beta chain sequence, with context. The data were produced by immunoSEQ multiplex PCR, yet TCRdb's version contains in-frame clones alone and is incomplete. Counted here are about 200,000 clones, around 87% occurring once; the ten biggest clones make up 1.5% to 2%. The sample originates from a study of cytomegalovirus exposure and HLA in healthy donors. CDR1 is MNHEY, CDR2 SMNVEV, per germline (reference sequence). The CDR3 length is 15 residues. J was trimmed by 3 bases and V by 4 bases; bases with no gene match: 8. The donors were members of the approximately 120-subject validation cohort (separate from the roughly 670-subject first cohort).

The sequenced material came from PBMCs. The chain links TRBV27 to TRBJ1-1, with TRBD1 matching over 7 bases. The receptor was derived from a woman under 30 in good health and CMV-seropositive. The CDR3 here is CASSSPDRVDTEAFF. In DNA form, the CDR3 reads TGTGCCAGCAGTTCCCCCGACAGGGTGGACACTGAAGCTTTCTTT.